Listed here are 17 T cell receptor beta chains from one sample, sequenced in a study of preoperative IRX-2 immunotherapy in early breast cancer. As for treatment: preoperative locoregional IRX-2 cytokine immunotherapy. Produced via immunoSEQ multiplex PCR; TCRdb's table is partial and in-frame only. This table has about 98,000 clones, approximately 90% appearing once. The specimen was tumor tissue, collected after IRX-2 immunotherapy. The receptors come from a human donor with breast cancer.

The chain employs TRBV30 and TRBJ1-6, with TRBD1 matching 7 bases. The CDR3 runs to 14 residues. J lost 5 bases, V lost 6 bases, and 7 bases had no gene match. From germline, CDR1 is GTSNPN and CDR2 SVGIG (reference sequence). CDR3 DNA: TGTGCCTGTTCGACCGGGACAGATAATTCACCCCTCCACTTT. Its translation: CACSTGTDNSPLHF.

The CDR3 here is CASDGGHNTGELFF. Written as DNA, the CDR3 is TGCGCCAGCGATGGTGGACATAACACCGGGGAGCTGTTTTTT. The chain uses TRBV5-1 and TRBJ2-2; maybe TRBD1 (5 bases). V lost 7 bases and J 2 bases, leaving 12 bases between the germline ends. Germline V CDR1 and CDR2: SGHRS, YFSETQ. The CDR3 length is 14 residues.

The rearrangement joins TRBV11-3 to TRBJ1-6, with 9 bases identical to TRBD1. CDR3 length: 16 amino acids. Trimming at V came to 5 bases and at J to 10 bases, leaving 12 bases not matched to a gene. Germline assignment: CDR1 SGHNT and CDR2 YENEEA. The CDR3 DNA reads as TGTGCCAGCAGCATCTCGGGACAGGGAATGGCCTCACCCCTCCACTTT. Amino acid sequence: CASSISGQGMASPLHF.

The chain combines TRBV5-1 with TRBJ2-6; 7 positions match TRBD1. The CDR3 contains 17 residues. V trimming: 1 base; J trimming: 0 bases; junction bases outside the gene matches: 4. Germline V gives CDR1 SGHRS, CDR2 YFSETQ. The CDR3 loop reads CASSLPTGVSGANVLTF. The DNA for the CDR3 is TGCGCCAGCAGCTTGCCCACAGGGGTCTCTGGGGCCAACGTCCTGACTTTC.

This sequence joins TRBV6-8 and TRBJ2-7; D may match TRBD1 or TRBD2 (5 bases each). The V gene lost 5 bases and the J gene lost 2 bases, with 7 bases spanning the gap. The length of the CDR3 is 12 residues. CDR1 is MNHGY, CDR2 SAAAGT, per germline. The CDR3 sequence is CASSRDAYEQYF. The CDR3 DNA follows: TGTGCCAGCAGTAGGGACGCCTACGAGCAGTACTTC.

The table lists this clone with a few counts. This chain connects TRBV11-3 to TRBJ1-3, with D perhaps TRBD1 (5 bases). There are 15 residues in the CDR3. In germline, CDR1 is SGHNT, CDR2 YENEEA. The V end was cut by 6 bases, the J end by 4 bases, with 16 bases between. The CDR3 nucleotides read TGTGCCAGCAGTCACGGGGGTTTGGGAGGAAACACCATATATTTT. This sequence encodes CASSHGGLGGNTIYF.

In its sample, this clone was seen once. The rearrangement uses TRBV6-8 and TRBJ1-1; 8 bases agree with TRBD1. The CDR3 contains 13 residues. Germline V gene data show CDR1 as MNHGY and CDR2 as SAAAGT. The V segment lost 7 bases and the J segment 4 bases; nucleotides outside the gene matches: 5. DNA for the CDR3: TGTGCCAGCATTGGACAGGGAGTCACTGAAGCTTTCTTT. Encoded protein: CASIGQGVTEAFF.

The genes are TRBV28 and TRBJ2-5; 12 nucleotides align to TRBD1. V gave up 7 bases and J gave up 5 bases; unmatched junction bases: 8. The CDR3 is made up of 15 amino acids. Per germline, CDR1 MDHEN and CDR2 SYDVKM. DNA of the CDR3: TGTGCCAGCACGCCGGGACAGGGGGCTTGGGAGACCCAGTACTTC. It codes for CASTPGQGAWETQYF.

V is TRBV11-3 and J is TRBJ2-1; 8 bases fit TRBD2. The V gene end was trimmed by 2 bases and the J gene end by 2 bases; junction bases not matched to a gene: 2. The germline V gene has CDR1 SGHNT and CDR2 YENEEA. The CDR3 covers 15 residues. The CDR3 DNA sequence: TGTGCCAGCAGCTTAATGACTAGCGCCTACAATGAGCAGTTCTTC. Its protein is CASSLMTSAYNEQFF.

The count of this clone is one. In DNA form, the CDR3 reads TGCGCCAGCAGCACGGGACAGGGGAAGTTGAGGGAGCAGTACTTC. The encoded protein is CASSTGQGKLREQYF. V and J are TRBV23-1 and TRBJ2-7, with TRBD1 identical over 10 bases. TRBV23-1 is flagged as an ORF with uncertain function. The length of the CDR3 is 15 residues. Trimming took 6 bases from V and 7 from J; bases not matched to a gene: 12.

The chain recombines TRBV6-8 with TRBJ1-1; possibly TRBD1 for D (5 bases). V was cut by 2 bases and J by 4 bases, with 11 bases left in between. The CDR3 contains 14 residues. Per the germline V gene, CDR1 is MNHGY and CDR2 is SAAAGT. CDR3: CASSYLPGRTEAFF. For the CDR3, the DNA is TGTGCCAGCAGTTACCTCCCGGGGCGCACTGAAGCTTTCTTT.

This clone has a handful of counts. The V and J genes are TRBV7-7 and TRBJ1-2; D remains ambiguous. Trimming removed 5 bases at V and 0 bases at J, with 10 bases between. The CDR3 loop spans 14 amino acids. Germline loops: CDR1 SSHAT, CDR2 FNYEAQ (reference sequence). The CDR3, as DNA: TGTGCCAGCAGCCGATCTCAAGCTAACTATGGCTACACCTTC. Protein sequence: CASSRSQANYGYTF.

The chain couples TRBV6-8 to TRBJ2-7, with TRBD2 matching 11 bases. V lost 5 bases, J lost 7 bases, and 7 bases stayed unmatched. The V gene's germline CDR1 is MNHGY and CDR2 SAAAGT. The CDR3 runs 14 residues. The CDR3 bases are TGTGCCAGCAGTATAGCGGGAGGGGGGGTTGAGCAGTACTTC. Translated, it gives CASSIAGGGVEQYF.

The CDR3 region is CSVTLQGGFAFF. Written as DNA, the CDR3 is TGCAGCGTCACATTACAGGGAGGGTTCGCTTTCTTT. The chain links TRBV29-1 to TRBJ1-1; possibly TRBD1 for D (6 bases). The CDR3 contains 12 residues. Trimming removed 6 bases at V and 11 bases at J, with 19 bases between. Germline loops: CDR1 SQVTM, CDR2 ANQGSEA. The full variable domain, its missing parts supplied by reference TRBV29-1 and TRBJ1-1, is SAVISQKPSRDICQRGTSLTIQCQVDSQVTMMFWYRQQPGQSLTLIATANQGSEATYESGFVIDKFPISRPNLTFSTLTVSNMSPEDSSIYLCSVTLQGGFAFFGQGTRLTVV.

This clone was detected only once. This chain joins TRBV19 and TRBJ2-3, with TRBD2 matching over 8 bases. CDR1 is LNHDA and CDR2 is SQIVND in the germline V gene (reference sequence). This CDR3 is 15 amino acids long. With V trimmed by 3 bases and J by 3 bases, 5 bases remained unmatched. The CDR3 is CASSIGASGTDTQYF. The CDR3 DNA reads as TGTGCCAGTAGTATTGGGGCTAGCGGGACAGATACGCAGTATTTT.

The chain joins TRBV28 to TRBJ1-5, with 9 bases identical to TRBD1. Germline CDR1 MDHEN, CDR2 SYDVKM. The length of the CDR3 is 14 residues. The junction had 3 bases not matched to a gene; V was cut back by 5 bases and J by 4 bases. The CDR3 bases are TGTGCCAGCAGTGTAGGGACAGGGAATCAGCCCCAGCATTTT. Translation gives CASSVGTGNQPQHF.

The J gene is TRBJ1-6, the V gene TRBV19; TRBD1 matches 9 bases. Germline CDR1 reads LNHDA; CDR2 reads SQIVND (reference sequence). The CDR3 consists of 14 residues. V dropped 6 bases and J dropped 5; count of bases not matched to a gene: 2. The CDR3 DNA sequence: TGTGCCAGTAGGACAGGGGGAGATAATTCACCCCTCCACTTT. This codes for CASRTGGDNSPLHF.